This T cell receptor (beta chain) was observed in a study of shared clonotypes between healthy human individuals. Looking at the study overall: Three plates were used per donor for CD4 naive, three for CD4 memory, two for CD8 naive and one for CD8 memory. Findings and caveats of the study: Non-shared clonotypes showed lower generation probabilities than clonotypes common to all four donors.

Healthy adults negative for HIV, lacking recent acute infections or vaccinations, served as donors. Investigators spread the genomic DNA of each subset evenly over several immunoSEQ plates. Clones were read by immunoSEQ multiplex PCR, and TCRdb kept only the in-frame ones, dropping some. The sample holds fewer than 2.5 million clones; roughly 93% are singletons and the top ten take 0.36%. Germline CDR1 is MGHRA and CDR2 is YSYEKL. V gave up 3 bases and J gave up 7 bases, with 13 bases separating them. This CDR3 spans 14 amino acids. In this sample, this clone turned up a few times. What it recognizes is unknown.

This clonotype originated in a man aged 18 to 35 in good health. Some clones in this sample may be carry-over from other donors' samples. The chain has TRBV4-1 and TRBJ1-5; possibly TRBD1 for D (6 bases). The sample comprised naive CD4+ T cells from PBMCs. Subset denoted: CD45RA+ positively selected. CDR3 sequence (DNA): TGCGCCAGCAGCCACAGAACAGGGATACAGCCCCAGCATTTT. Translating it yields CASSHRTGIQPQHF.